The 14 T cell receptor beta chains presented below share a single source sample, sequenced in a study of shared clonotypes between healthy human individuals. Only in-frame clones appear in the TCRdb table, and some are missing; sequencing was by immunoSEQ multiplex PCR. Of around 620,000 clones listed, approximately 95% are singletons. Only CD45RO-negative cells positively selected for CCR7 counted as naive CD8 cells, so terminally differentiated effector memory CD45RA+ cells were excluded. Sequenced input: naive CD8+ T cells sorted from blood. The receptor source for this set is a woman under 40 in good health.

CDR3 sequence (DNA): TGTGCCAGCAGTTACGAGGAGGGGGAGACCCAGTACTTC. Its translation is CASSYEEGETQYF. The chain couples TRBV28 to TRBJ2-5; D perhaps matches TRBD2 (6 bases). Germline loops: CDR1 MDHEN, CDR2 SYDVKM. V was cut by 4 bases and J by 5 bases, with 11 bases left in between. The CDR3 totals 13 residues.

This sequence joins TRBV5-6 and TRBJ1-4; tentatively, D is TRBD1 (5 bases). CDR1 SGHDT and CDR2 YYEEEE come from the germline V gene. Trimming took off 2 bases at V and 10 bases at J, with 15 bases between the two ends. The CDR3 runs to 14 residues. The CDR3 region has the DNA TGTGCCAGCAGCTTAACGAGACTGGGGCGAAAACTGTTTTTT. It encodes CASSLTRLGRKLFF.

The genes are TRBV6-4 and TRBJ2-1; the D gene is possibly TRBD2 (6 bases). CDR1 and CDR2 from the germline V gene are MRHNA and SNTAGT. This CDR3 is 16 amino acids long. The V gene lost 2 bases and the J gene lost 3 bases, with 14 bases spanning the gap. This CDR3 is CASSDGSTGSYNEQFF. The CDR3, as DNA: TGTGCCAGCAGTGACGGGTCCACCGGGAGCTACAATGAGCAGTTCTTC.

The rearrangement links TRBV5-7 to TRBJ2-5; D not resolved. TRBV5-7 is treated as an ORF (open reading frame) with a function not yet certain. CDR3 length: 13 residues. V gave up 0 bases and J gave up 0 bases, with 3 bases separating them. The CDR3 nucleotides read TGTGCCAGCAGCTTGGAAGACCAAGAGACCCAGTACTTC. This translates into CASSLEDQETQYF.

The CDR3 nucleotides read TGTGCCAGCAGCTTAGAGTTAGGCGCCCCAACCAGCGAGCAGTACTTC. Amino acids: CASSLELGAPTSEQYF. V is TRBV13 and J is TRBJ2-5; D is undetermined. The closer fit of TRBJ2-7 to the DNA end suggests the J call may be wrong. Looked up from germline, CDR1 is PRHDT and CDR2 is FYEKMQ (reference sequence). CDR3 size: 16 residues.

The chain combines TRBV9 with TRBJ2-5; no reliable D call. The end of the DNA fits TRBJ2-7 better, so the J call may be wrong. In germline, CDR1 is SGDLS, CDR2 YYNGEE. The CDR3 is 14 amino acids. CDR3 DNA sequence: TGTGCCAGCAGCGTAGGACTGCACTCCTACGAGCAGTACTTC. Its protein product is CASSVGLHSYEQYF.

J is TRBJ1-1 and V is TRBV14; D ambiguous. Germline V gene sequence: CDR1 SGHDN, CDR2 FVKESK. V was pared by 0 bases and J by 2 bases, with 7 bases between. This CDR3 is built from 14 residues. CDR3 in amino acids: CASSQDRANTEAFF. The DNA for the CDR3 is TGTGCCAGCAGCCAAGACCGGGCCAACACTGAAGCTTTCTTT.

The rearrangement uses TRBV27 and TRBJ1-2; 9 positions match TRBD1. The CDR3 has 13 residues. CDR1 and CDR2 from the germline V gene are MNHEY and SMNVEV (reference sequence). J gave up 6 bases and V 6 bases, and 5 bases lay outside the gene matches. As DNA, the CDR3 is TGTGCCAGCAGGACCGGGACAGGGAATGGCTACACCTTC. Its protein is CASRTGTGNGYTF.

The gene calls are TRBV11-2 and TRBJ2-1, with no clear D. Germline V lookup: CDR1 SGHAT, CDR2 FQNNGV. The CDR3 covers 13 residues. V was shortened by 5 bases and J by 5 bases, with 10 bases between the two germline ends. The CDR3 DNA follows: TGTGCCAGCAGCCCGGAGCTCGACAATGAGCAGTTCTTC. Translated: CASSPELDNEQFF.

The V call is TRBV27, the J call TRBJ2-7; 8 bases agree with TRBD1. The ends lost 10 bases at V and 7 bases at J; junction bases unmatched: 12. The CDR3 covers 13 residues. Germline CDR1 and CDR2: MNHEY and SMNVEV (reference sequence). CDR3 protein: CATSPGQGGEQYF. In DNA, the CDR3 is TGTGCCACCTCCCCCGGACAGGGTGGGGAGCAGTACTTC.

The DNA for the CDR3 is TGTGCCAGCAGCTTAGGTCAGACCGGGGAGCTGTTTTTT. Encoded protein: CASSLGQTGELFF. V gene TRBV13 combines with J gene TRBJ2-2; D not resolved. Trimming shortened V by 0 bases and J by 5 bases, and 4 bases separated the two germline ends. In germline, CDR1 is PRHDT, CDR2 FYEKMQ (reference sequence). The CDR3 length is 13 residues.

J is TRBJ2-7 and V is TRBV27; the match to TRBD2 covers 7 bases. Germline V CDR1 and CDR2: MNHEY, SMNVEV (reference sequence). J lost 4 bases, V lost 5 bases, and 8 bases had no gene match. This CDR3 spans 14 amino acids. The CDR3 loop is CASSPGPGGYEQYF. CDR3 in DNA: TGTGCCAGCAGTCCCGGCCCGGGGGGTTACGAGCAGTACTTC.

The rearrangement uses TRBV28 and TRBJ2-5, with 7 bases fitting TRBD2. Losses at the gene ends were 5 bases for V and 5 bases for J; bases not matched to a gene: 17. Germline V gives CDR1 MDHEN, CDR2 SYDVKM. The CDR3 is 17 residues long. The CDR3 DNA reads as TGTGCCAGCAGTCCATATTTCCCGGGAGGATCGGGGGAGACCCAGTACTTC. Its protein is CASSPYFPGGSGETQYF. Full variable domain (rest looked up from reference TRBV28 and TRBJ2-5): DVKVTQSSRYLVKRTGEKVFLECVQDMDHENMFWYRQDPGLGLRLIYFSYDVKMKEKGDIPEGYSVSREKKERFSLILESASTNQTSMYLCASSPYFPGGSGETQYFGPGTRLLVL.

The chain combines TRBV4-1 with TRBJ2-3, with D hard to call. CDR1 and CDR2 from the germline V gene are MGHRA and YSYEKL. V shed 2 bases and J shed 5 bases, with 20 bases lying between them. The length of the CDR3 is 17 residues. The CDR3 loop is CASSQFRLGDMGDTQYF. CDR3 DNA sequence: TGCGCCAGCAGCCAATTCCGACTGGGCGACATGGGAGATACGCAGTATTTT.